This TCR beta chain was obtained from a study of neoadjuvant anti-PD-1 for oral cavity cancer. Study-wide points: Each response group had just three patients in TCR analyses.

With 0 bases removed from V and 5 bases from J, the gap between germline ends came to 12 bases. This CDR3 region has 15 residues. Germline V gene lookup returns CDR1 SGDLS and CDR2 YYNGEE. Assay used: immunoSEQ multiplex PCR; TCRdb lists only in-frame clones, some missing. The sample records approximately 13,000 clones, 66% being singletons. On this clone: Its antigen is not identified.

The sequence derives from a person aged 40 to 85 with oral cavity squamous cell carcinoma. The chain joins TRBV9 to TRBJ2-1; the D gene is possibly TRBD1 (6 bases). Sequenced material: PBMCs, taken before nivolumab (anti-PD-1) treatment. The CDR3 spells CASSVGRTANNEQFF. CDR3 bases: TGTGCCAGCAGCGTAGGACGGACAGCGAACAATGAGCAGTTCTTC.